Detailed here is one T cell receptor beta chain. Germline V gene lookup returns CDR1 SGHNT and CDR2 YYREEE (reference sequence). The CDR3 has 13 amino acids. V dropped 0 bases and J dropped 5 bases, with 7 bases sitting between them. This specimen belongs to a study of OX40 agonist ivuxolimab in advanced cancers. Study in general: Age averaged about 62 years (range roughly 20 to 90), and around 78% were male. Three dose-escalation patients had partial responses: one with hepatocellular carcinoma and two with cutaneous melanoma.

Data came from immunoSEQ multiplex PCR; TCRdb stores just in-frame clones and leaves some out. The sample includes nearly 110,000 clones, approximately 90% seen only once; the top ten take about 1.2%. V usage is TRBV5-4 and J usage is TRBJ2-3; no reliable D call. This TCR derives from an adult with an advanced solid tumor such as melanoma, head and neck, liver or kidney cancer. This specimen consisted of CD4+ or CD8+ T cells sorted from blood, obtained in a trial of the OX40 agonist ivuxolimab. CDR3 sequence: CASSLGAEDTQYF. The CDR3 coding sequence is TGTGCCAGCAGCTTGGGGGCGGAAGATACGCAGTATTTT.